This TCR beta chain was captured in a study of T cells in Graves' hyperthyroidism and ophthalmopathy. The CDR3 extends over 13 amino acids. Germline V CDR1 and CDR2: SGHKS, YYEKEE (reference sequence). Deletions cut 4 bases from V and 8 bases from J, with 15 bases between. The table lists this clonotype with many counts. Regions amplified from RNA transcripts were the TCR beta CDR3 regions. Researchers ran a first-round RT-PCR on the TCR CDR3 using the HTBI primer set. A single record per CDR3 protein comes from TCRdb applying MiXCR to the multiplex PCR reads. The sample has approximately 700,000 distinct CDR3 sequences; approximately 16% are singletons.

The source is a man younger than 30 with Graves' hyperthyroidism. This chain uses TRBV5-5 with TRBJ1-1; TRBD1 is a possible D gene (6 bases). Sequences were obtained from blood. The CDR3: CASSPMGAEEAFF. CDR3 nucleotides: TGTGCCAGCAGCCCTATGGGGGCTGAGGAAGCTTTCTTT.